This TCR beta chain was obtained from a study of T cell repertoires in ileal Crohn's disease. Remarks on this clone: Its antigen is not known.

The assay was immunoSEQ multiplex PCR, and TCRdb's table has in-frame clones only and misses some. Of 15,000 or so clones in the sample, about 70% are singletons; the top ten hold 4% to 4.5%. Documented time point: inflamed ileum from the surgical specimen. Study-wide results and limits: Sorted CD8 T cells held more high-frequency clones than CD4.

J gave up 2 bases and V 2 bases, and 7 bases lay outside the gene matches. Germline V gene lookup returns CDR1 MGHRA and CDR2 YSYEKL. The CDR3 has 17 amino acids. Specimen: ileal tissue. The chain links TRBV4-1 to TRBJ2-3; 10 bases fit TRBD2. The sequence derives from an adult with Crohn's disease. The CDR3 protein is CASSQTGTSAVTDTQYF. The CDR3 coding sequence is TGCGCCAGCAGCCAAACCGGGACTAGCGCCGTCACAGATACGCAGTATTTT.